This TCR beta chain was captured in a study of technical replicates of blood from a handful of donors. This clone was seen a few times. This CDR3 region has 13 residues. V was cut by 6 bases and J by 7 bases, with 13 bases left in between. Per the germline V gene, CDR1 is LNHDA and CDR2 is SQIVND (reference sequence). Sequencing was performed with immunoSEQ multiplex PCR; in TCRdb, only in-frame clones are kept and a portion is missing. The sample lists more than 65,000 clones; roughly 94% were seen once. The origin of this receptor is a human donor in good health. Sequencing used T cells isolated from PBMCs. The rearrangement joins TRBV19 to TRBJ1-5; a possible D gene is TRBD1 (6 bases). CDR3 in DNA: TGTGCCAGTAGGTTTGGCAGGGGACAGCCCCAGCATTTT. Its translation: CASRFGRGQPQHF.